One sample yielded the 9 T cell receptor beta chains listed below, sequenced in a study of shared clonotypes between healthy human individuals. Measured with immunoSEQ multiplex PCR; TCRdb has only the in-frame clones, and not every one. The repertoire holds around 1.5 million clones, with approximately 98% as singletons. What was sequenced was naive CD4+ T cells sorted from blood. Subset here: CD45RA+ positively selected. The receptors were gathered from a man younger than 45 in good health.

V gene TRBV7-2 combines with J gene TRBJ2-7; a weak D match, TRBD1 (6 bases). V lost 5 bases and J lost 6, with 14 bases in between. The CDR3 extends over 13 amino acids. Germline V gene data show CDR1 as SGHTA and CDR2 as FQGNSA. The DNA of the CDR3 is TGTGCCAGCAGCCCTAAGGCAGGGGTCGAGCAGTACTTC. Its protein product is CASSPKAGVEQYF.

Concerning this clone: Other DNA sequences within the sample encode an identical CDR3. The rearrangement joins TRBV4-3 to TRBJ2-7; D gene uncertain. The CDR3 has 14 amino acids. V was pared by 0 bases and J by 0 bases, with 6 bases between. CDR1 and CDR2 from the germline V gene are LGHNA and YSLEER. In DNA form, the CDR3 reads TGCGCCAGCAGCCAAGATCTCCTCTCCTACGAGCAGTACTTC. It specifies CASSQDLLSYEQYF.

The CDR3: CASSTPTGIGTQYF. CDR3 nucleotides: TGTGCCAGCAGCACCCCGACAGGTATAGGTACGCAGTATTTT. The gene calls are TRBV28 and TRBJ2-3; weak D call: TRBD1 (6 bases). Trimming took off 6 bases at V and 8 bases at J, with 18 bases between the two ends. This CDR3 is 14 amino acids long. From germline, CDR1 is MDHEN and CDR2 SYDVKM.

The V gene is TRBV7-2, the J gene TRBJ2-3; TRBD1 aligns across 8 bases. CDR3 length: 15 amino acids. V trimming: 2 bases; J trimming: 0 bases; junction bases outside the gene matches: 1. In germline, CDR1 is SGHTA, CDR2 FQGNSA. The DNA of the CDR3 is TGTGCCAGCAGCTTAAGGACAGGGAGCACAGATACGCAGTATTTT. Translation: CASSLRTGSTDTQYF.

The chain links TRBV28 to TRBJ2-3; TRBD2 aligns across 8 bases. Germline V gives CDR1 MDHEN, CDR2 SYDVKM. The junction had 6 bases not matched to a gene; V was cut back by 6 bases and J by 4 bases. This CDR3 has 14 residues. The CDR3 DNA is TGTGCCAGCAGGCCGGGAGGGCCCCCAGATACGCAGTATTTT. Residues: CASRPGGPPDTQYF.

DNA of the CDR3: TGTGCCAGCAGTAGGACTAGCGGGAGCGGAACAGATACGCAGTATTTT. Its protein is CASSRTSGSGTDTQYF. V is TRBV7-8 and J is TRBJ2-3, with TRBD2 matching over 13 bases. This CDR3 region has 16 residues. Losses at the gene ends were 6 bases for V and 3 bases for J; bases not matched to a gene: 6. Germline values: CDR1 SGHVS, CDR2 FQNEAQ.

The CDR3 reads CASSFSLSTDTQYF. In nucleotides, the CDR3 is TGTGCCAGCAGTTTCTCCCTTAGCACAGATACGCAGTATTTT. V usage is TRBV27 and J usage is TRBJ2-3; D unclear. CDR1 MNHEY and CDR2 SMNVEV come from the germline V gene (reference sequence). This CDR3 has 14 residues. Trimming left V 3 bases short and J 0 bases short, with 7 bases between.

This clone was seen only once. The rearrangement joins TRBV18 to TRBJ1-2; D is unclear. V was pared by 3 bases and J by 4 bases, with 12 bases between. This CDR3 is built from 14 residues. Germline CDR1 is KGHSH and CDR2 is LQKENI. CDR3 protein: CASSPSRGVYGYTF. The CDR3 nucleotides are TGTGCCAGCTCACCCTCCCGGGGAGTCTATGGCTACACCTTC. The variable domain in full, with the rest retrieved from reference TRBV18 and TRBJ1-2, is NAGVMQNPRHLVRRRGQEARLRCSPMKGHSHVYWYRQLPEEGLKFMVYLQKENIIDESGMPKERFSAEFPKEGPSILRIQQVVRGDSAAYFCASSPSRGVYGYTFGSGTRLTVV.

The chain recombines TRBV28 with TRBJ1-5; D ambiguous. The CDR3 totals 14 residues. Germline CDR1 MDHEN, CDR2 SYDVKM. Trimming left V 7 bases short and J 0 bases short, with 10 bases between. The CDR3 loop is CASTWGHSNQPQHF. DNA for the CDR3: TGTGCCAGCACCTGGGGTCATAGCAATCAGCCCCAGCATTTT.